This T cell receptor (beta chain) came from a study of STAT3 mutations in large granular lymphocyte leukemia. Study results and limitations: TCR clonotype switching after therapy occurred in about 35% of the 18 patients. In T-cell large granular lymphocyte leukemia, about half of patients showed multiple immunodominant subclonotypes.

Germline V gene lookup returns CDR1 MNHEY and CDR2 SMNVEV (reference sequence). Trimming removed 5 bases from V and 6 bases from J; junction bases left unmatched: 7. CDR3 length: 14 residues. Produced via immunoSEQ multiplex PCR; TCRdb's table is partial and in-frame only. The repertoire holds about 8,600 clones, with 85% to 90% as singletons. This clone was seen only once. The antigen is unknown. The genes are TRBV27 and TRBJ1-5, with 7 bases matching TRBD1. The receptor was derived from a man at least 80 years old with T-cell large granular lymphocyte leukemia. Some clones in this sample may be carry-over from other donors' samples. The specimen sequenced was peripheral blood mononuclear cells. This CDR3 is CASSTNRGAQPQHF. In nucleotides, the CDR3 is TGTGCCAGCAGTACAAACAGGGGCGCTCAGCCCCAGCATTTT.